This section outlines one T cell receptor (beta chain) sequence together with its context. Its specificity is not known. Assay used: immunoSEQ multiplex PCR; TCRdb lists only in-frame clones, some missing. The profile shows tens of thousands of clones, 90% to 95% of them singletons. This sample is part of a study of human thymus T cells. Regarding the study as a whole: Unrelated people showed highly overlapping thymic repertoires, related research reported.

This CDR3 contains 14 residues. Thymic tissue was derived from resections collected during corrective heart surgery. Congenital heart defects were the reason for the corrective surgery that the donors, healthy Finnish infants, were having. The chain has TRBV21-1 and TRBJ1-1. TRBV21-1 has pseudogene status. Input material: thymus tissue. This sequence was found in a girl in the first two years of life with a congenital heart defect but otherwise immunologically healthy. CDR3 sequence: CASSKDPGFTEAFF. For the CDR3, the DNA is TGTGCCAGCAGCAAAGACCCGGGTTTCACTGAAGCTTTCTTT.